The entry below describes one TCR beta chain. CDR3 length equals 16 residues. With V trimmed by 4 bases and J by 5 bases, 10 bases remained unmatched. Germline CDR1 is SGHRS and CDR2 is YFSETQ. The sample comes from a study of T cell responses to AZD1222 COVID-19 vaccine. This table comes from immunoSEQ multiplex PCR, and its TCRdb copy is limited to in-frame clones, with some not included. The sample contains 150,000 or so clones, about 88% of which appear only once. This TCR came from an adult in good health. The rearrangement links TRBV5-1 to TRBJ2-5, with TRBD2 matching 11 bases. The sample consisted of peripheral blood, taken on day 0 of AZD1222 vaccination. The CDR3 loop is CASSENLAGGSETQYF. Here the CDR3 DNA reads TGCGCCAGCAGCGAGAACCTAGCGGGAGGATCCGAGACCCAGTACTTC.